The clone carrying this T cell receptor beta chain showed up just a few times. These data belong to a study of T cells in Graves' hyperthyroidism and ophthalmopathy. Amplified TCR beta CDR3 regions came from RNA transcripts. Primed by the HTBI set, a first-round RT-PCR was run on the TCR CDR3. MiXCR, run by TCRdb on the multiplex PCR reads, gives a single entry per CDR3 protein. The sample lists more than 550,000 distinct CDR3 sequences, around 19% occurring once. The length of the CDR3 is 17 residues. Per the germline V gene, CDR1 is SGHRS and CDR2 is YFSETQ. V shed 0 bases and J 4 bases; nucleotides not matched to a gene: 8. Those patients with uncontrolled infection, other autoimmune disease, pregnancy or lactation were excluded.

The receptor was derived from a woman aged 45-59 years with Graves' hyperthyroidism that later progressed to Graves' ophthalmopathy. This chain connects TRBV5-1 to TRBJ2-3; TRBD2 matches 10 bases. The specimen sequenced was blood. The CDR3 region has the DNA TGCGCCAGCAGCTTGGCCGGAGCGGGGGGGCCCGCAGATACGCAGTATTTT. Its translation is CASSLAGAGGPADTQYF.